Detailed here is one TCR beta chain. The antigen is unknown. These data originate in a study of cytomegalovirus exposure and HLA in healthy donors. The CDR3 is 14 amino acids. Losses at the gene ends were 4 bases for V and 9 bases for J; bases not matched to a gene: 2. In germline, CDR1 is MNHNY, CDR2 SVGAGI (reference sequence). The study's findings and limits: In an earlier analysis, in roughly 580 donors, most V segments appeared productive either ~87% or ~30% of the time.

Primers: 60 Vbeta forward and 13 Jbeta reverse. Under the authors' procedure: The count from a later analysis was tens of millions of unique TCR beta chains, about 10 million of them shared. Sequencing used immunoSEQ multiplex PCR; TCRdb keeps in-frame clones, though not all of them. V, J and clone size reflect that table, while D and trimming were determined from the DNA. The sample yields 150,000 to 200,000 clones, approximately 81% seen once. Source material: PBMCs. The chain carries TRBV6-6 and TRBJ1-6, with TRBD1 matching over 11 bases. This sequence originates from a woman aged 18 to 35 in good health and CMV-seropositive. CDR3 coding DNA: TGTGCCAGCAGTTTCGGACAGGGGGCTTCACCCCTCCACTTT. Translating gives CASSFGQGASPLHF.